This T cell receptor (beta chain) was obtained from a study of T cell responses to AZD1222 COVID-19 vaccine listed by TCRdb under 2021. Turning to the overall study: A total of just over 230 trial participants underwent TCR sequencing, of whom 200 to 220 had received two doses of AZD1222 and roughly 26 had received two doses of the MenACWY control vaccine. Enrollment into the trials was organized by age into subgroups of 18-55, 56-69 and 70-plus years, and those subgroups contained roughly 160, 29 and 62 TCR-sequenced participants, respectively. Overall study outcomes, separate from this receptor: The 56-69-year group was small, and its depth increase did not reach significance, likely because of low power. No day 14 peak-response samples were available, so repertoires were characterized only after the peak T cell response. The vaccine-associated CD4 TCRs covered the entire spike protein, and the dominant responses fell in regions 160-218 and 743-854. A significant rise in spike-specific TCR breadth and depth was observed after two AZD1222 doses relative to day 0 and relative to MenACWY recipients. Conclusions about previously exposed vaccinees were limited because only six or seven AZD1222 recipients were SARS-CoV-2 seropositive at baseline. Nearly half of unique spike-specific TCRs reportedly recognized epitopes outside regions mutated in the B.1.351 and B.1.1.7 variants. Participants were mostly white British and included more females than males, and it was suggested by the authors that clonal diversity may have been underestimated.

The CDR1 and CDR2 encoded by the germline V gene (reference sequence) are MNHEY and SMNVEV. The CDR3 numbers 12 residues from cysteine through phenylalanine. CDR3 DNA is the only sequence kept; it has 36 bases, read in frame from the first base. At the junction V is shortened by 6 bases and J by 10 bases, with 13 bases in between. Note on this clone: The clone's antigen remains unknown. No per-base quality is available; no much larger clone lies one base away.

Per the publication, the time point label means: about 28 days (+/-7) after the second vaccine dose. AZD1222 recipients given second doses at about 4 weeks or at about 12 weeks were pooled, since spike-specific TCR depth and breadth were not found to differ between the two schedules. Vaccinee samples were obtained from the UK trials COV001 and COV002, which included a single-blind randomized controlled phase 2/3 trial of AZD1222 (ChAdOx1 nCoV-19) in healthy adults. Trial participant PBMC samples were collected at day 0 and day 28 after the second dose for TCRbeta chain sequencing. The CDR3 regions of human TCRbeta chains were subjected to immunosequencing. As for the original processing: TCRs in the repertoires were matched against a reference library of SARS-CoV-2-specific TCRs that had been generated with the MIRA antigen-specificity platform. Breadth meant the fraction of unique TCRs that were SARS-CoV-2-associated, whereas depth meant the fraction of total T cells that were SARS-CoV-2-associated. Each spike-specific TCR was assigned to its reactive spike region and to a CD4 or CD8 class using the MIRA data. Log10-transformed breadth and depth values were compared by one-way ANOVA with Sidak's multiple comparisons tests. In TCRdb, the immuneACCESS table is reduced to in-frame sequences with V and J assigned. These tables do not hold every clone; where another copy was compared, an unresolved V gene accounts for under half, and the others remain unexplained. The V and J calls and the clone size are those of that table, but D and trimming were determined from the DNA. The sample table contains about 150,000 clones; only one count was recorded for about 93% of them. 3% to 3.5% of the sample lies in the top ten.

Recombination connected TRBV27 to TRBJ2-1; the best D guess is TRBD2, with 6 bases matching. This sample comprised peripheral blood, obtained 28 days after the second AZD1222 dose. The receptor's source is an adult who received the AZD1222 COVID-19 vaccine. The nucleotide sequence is TGTGCCAGCAGCCCTCAAGCGGGCGAGCAGTTCTTC. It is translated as CASSPQAGEQFF.